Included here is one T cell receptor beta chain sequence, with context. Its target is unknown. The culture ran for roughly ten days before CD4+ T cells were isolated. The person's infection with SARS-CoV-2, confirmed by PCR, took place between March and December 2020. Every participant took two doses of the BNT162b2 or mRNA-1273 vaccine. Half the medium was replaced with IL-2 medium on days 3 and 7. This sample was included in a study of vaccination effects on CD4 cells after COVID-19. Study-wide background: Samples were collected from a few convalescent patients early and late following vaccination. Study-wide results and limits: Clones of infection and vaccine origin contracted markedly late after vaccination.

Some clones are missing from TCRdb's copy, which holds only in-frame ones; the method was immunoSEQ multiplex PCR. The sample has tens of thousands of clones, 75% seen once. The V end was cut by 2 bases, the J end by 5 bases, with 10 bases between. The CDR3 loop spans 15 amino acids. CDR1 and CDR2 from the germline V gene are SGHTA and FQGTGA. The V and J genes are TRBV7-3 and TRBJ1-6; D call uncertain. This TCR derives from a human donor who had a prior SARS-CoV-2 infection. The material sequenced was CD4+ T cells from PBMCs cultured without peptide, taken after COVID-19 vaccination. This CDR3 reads CASSLGPADNSPLHF. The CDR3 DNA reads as TGTGCCAGCAGCTTAGGCCCGGCGGATAATTCACCCCTCCACTTT.